This T cell receptor (beta chain) came from a study of CD8+ T cells in alopecia areata. Background on the study: Treated individuals took tofacitinib by mouth, 5 to 10 mg twice daily. Overall study findings and caveats: Scalp samples also contribute reads from the resident alphabeta T cells found in normal skin.

Extracted RNA was reverse transcribed into cDNA, the sequencing template. Measured with immunoSEQ multiplex PCR; TCRdb has only the in-frame clones, and not every one. The sample shows roughly 150,000 clones, about 87% of them seen only once. About this clone: The antigen is unknown.

Sample: CD8+ T cells sorted from blood, taken at week 0. The origin of this receptor is a human donor with alopecia areata.

The CDR3 here is CAWSVLRGEQFF. The CDR3 bases are TGTGCCTGGAGTGTACTAAGGGGAGAGCAGTTCTTC. The genes are TRBV30 and TRBJ2-1; maybe TRBD1 (5 bases). The ends were cut back, 0 bases at V and 10 bases at J, with 10 bases in the middle. CDR3 length: 12 residues. CDR1 and CDR2 (germline): GTSNPN, SVGIG (reference sequence).